The rows below give T cell receptor beta chains drawn from one sample of a study of T-cell reconstitution after alpha-beta-depleted transplantation in children. MiXCR, run by TCRdb on the PCR reads, gives a single entry per CDR3 protein. The repertoire holds approximately 520,000 distinct CDR3 sequences, with over 10% as singletons. The material sequenced was PBMCs, mostly from graft donor cells, taken 180 days after TCRalphabeta/CD19-depleted stem cell transplant. Receptors originate from a female patient aged 2-9 years who had a stem cell transplant for aplastic anemia, so the T cells may come from the graft donor. The CDR3 runs from the conserved cysteine through the conserved F or W. The D gene is left open where the match is weak. Not all rows give a size; the values are once, few, many and, for expanded clones, a class.

clone_size: NA; d_call: NA; j_call: TRBJ2-3; v_call: TRBV20-1; cdr3_aa: CSAIYGSSGTDTQYF; cdr3_nt: TGCAGTGCTATATACGGGTCCTCTGGCACAGATACGCAGTATTTT
clone_size: many; d_call: NA; j_call: TRBJ1-5; v_call: TRBV20-1; cdr3_aa: CSARDLIGSNQPQHF; cdr3_nt: TGCAGTGCTAGAGATTTGATAGGTAGCAATCAGCCCCAGCATTTT
clone_size: NA; d_call: TRBD1; j_call: TRBJ2-7; v_call: TRBV29-1; cdr3_aa: CSVEPGTGPFPYEQYF; cdr3_nt: TGCAGCGTTGAGCCTGGGACAGGGCCTTTTCCCTACGAGCAGTACTTC
clone_size: NA; d_call: TRBD1; j_call: TRBJ2-3; v_call: TRBV29-1; cdr3_aa: CSAEGASDTQYF; cdr3_nt: TGCAGCGCTGAGGGGGCCTCAGATACGCAGTATTTT
clone_size: NA; d_call: NA; j_call: TRBJ2-3; v_call: TRBV30; cdr3_aa: CAWSVGTPSTQYF; cdr3_nt: TGTGCCTGGAGTGTAGGGACTCCAAGCACGCAGTATTTT
clone_size: few; d_call: NA; j_call: TRBJ2-3; v_call: TRBV20-1; cdr3_aa: CSAYYRFYTQYF; cdr3_nt: TGCAGTGCTTATTACAGGTTTTATACGCAGTATTTT
clone_size: few; d_call: TRBD1; j_call: TRBJ1-1; v_call: TRBV6-1; cdr3_aa: CASSPLRGVGTEAFF; cdr3_nt: TGTGCCAGCAGTCCTCTCAGGGGGGTTGGCACTGAAGCTTTCTTT
clone_size: once; d_call: NA; j_call: TRBJ2-2; v_call: TRBV29-1; cdr3_aa: CSVERQERSTGELFF; cdr3_nt: TGCAGCGTTGAAAGACAGGAGAGGAGCACCGGGGAGCTGTTTTTT
clone_size: NA; d_call: TRBD1; j_call: TRBJ2-5; v_call: TRBV7-8; cdr3_aa: CASSPPGTGGETQYF; cdr3_nt: TGTGCCAGCAGCCCACCCGGGACAGGGGGCGAGACCCAGTACTTC
clone_size: few; d_call: TRBD1; j_call: TRBJ2-6; v_call: TRBV7-2; cdr3_aa: CASSADRAGANVLTF; cdr3_nt: TGTGCCAGCAGCGCTGACAGGGCTGGGGCCAACGTCCTGACTTTC
clone_size: NA; d_call: TRBD1; j_call: TRBJ1-2; v_call: TRBV6-1; cdr3_aa: CASRTGGLANYGDTF; cdr3_nt: TGTGCCAGTCGGACAGGGGGCCTAGCTAACTATGGCGACACCTTC
clone_size: few; d_call: NA; j_call: TRBJ2-5; v_call: TRBV2; cdr3_aa: CASRKGQMETQYF; cdr3_nt: TGTGCCAGCAGGAAGGGCCAGATGGAGACCCAGTACTTC
clone_size: NA; d_call: NA; j_call: TRBJ2-6; v_call: TRBV12-3/TRBV12-4; cdr3_aa: CASSSTGYGANVLTF; cdr3_nt: TGTGCCAGCAGCTCAACAGGGTACGGGGCCAACGTCCTGACTTTC
clone_size: few; d_call: NA; j_call: TRBJ2-2; v_call: TRBV12-3/TRBV12-4; cdr3_aa: CASSLAYGGLNTGELFF; cdr3_nt: TGTGCCAGCAGTCTAGCTTATGGGGGACTGAACACCGGGGAGCTGTTTTTT
clone_size: NA; d_call: NA; j_call: TRBJ2-3; v_call: TRBV20-1; cdr3_aa: CSAEPYLYADTQYF; cdr3_nt: TGCAGTGCGGAACCTTATTTGTACGCAGATACGCAGTATTTT
clone_size: many; d_call: NA; j_call: TRBJ2-1; v_call: TRBV29-1; cdr3_aa: CSVDCRYNEQFF; cdr3_nt: TGCAGCGTTGATTGCAGATACAATGAGCAGTTCTTC
clone_size: NA; d_call: NA; j_call: TRBJ2-3; v_call: TRBV28; cdr3_aa: CASSLSGPGRIDTQYF; cdr3_nt: TGTGCCAGCAGTTTAAGCGGGCCGGGACGAATAGATACGCAGTATTTT
clone_size: few; d_call: NA; j_call: TRBJ2-7; v_call: TRBV5-6; cdr3_aa: CASSLVEWEHEQYF; cdr3_nt: TGTGCCAGCAGCTTGGTAGAGTGGGAGCACGAGCAGTACTTC
clone_size: NA; d_call: NA; j_call: TRBJ2-5; v_call: TRBV11-2; cdr3_aa: CASGFTGTFRAEETQYF; cdr3_nt: TGTGCCAGCGGGTTTACAGGGACCTTCCGCGCTGAAGAGACCCAGTACTTC
clone_size: few; d_call: TRBD2; j_call: TRBJ2-1; v_call: TRBV29-1; cdr3_aa: CSVEESPLAGRNEQFF; cdr3_nt: TGCAGCGTTGAAGAGTCCCCACTAGCGGGACGGAATGAGCAGTTCTTC
clone_size: NA; d_call: TRBD2; j_call: TRBJ2-2; v_call: TRBV12-3/TRBV12-4; cdr3_aa: CASSPLGLVSGELFF; cdr3_nt: TGTGCCAGCAGTCCTCTAGGACTAGTCAGTGGGGAGCTGTTTTTT
clone_size: few; d_call: NA; j_call: TRBJ2-5; v_call: TRBV9; cdr3_aa: CASSCTGRETQYF; cdr3_nt: TGTGCCAGCAGCTGTACAGGGAGGGAGACCCAGTACTTC
clone_size: many; d_call: NA; j_call: TRBJ1-3; v_call: TRBV7-9; cdr3_aa: CASSPTGNTIYF; cdr3_nt: TGTGCCAGCAGCCCCACAGGAAACACCATATATTTT
clone_size: NA; d_call: TRBD1; j_call: TRBJ2-7; v_call: TRBV6-5; cdr3_aa: CASSSRQGNEQYF; cdr3_nt: TGTGCCAGCAGTTCCAGACAGGGTAACGAGCAGTACTTC
clone_size: few; d_call: NA; j_call: TRBJ2-5; v_call: TRBV18; cdr3_aa: CASSPQEGSQETQYF; cdr3_nt: TGTGCCAGCTCACCGCAGGAGGGAAGCCAAGAGACCCAGTACTTC
clone_size: few; d_call: TRBD2; j_call: TRBJ2-1; v_call: TRBV5-5; cdr3_aa: CASSLGSGTPNEQFF; cdr3_nt: TGTGCCAGCAGCTTGGGTAGCGGGACTCCAAATGAGCAGTTCTTC
clone_size: NA; d_call: TRBD2; j_call: TRBJ2-7; v_call: TRBV6-2/TRBV6-3; cdr3_aa: CASSPIAGVSEQYF; cdr3_nt: TGTGCCAGCAGCCCTATAGCGGGAGTGAGCGAGCAGTACTTC
clone_size: many; d_call: TRBD2; j_call: TRBJ2-7; v_call: TRBV7-2; cdr3_aa: CASSVGLAESSYEQYF; cdr3_nt: TGTGCCAGCAGCGTCGGACTAGCGGAGAGCTCCTACGAGCAGTACTTC
clone_size: many; d_call: TRBD1; j_call: TRBJ2-2; v_call: TRBV12-3/TRBV12-4; cdr3_aa: CASSSQGADGELFF; cdr3_nt: TGTGCCAGCAGTTCACAGGGGGCGGACGGGGAGCTGTTTTTT
clone_size: few; d_call: NA; j_call: TRBJ2-2; v_call: TRBV4-1; cdr3_aa: CASSQLRQGFTGELFF; cdr3_nt: TGCGCCAGCAGCCAACTGAGGCAGGGATTCACCGGGGAGCTGTTTTTT
clone_size: few; d_call: NA; j_call: TRBJ2-1; v_call: TRBV4-3; cdr3_aa: CASSQDQPNEQFF; cdr3_nt: TGCGCCAGCAGCCAAGATCAGCCAAATGAGCAGTTCTTC
clone_size: many; d_call: TRBD2; j_call: TRBJ2-1; v_call: TRBV12-3/TRBV12-4; cdr3_aa: CASSGSLAGEPDNEQFF; cdr3_nt: TGTGCCAGCAGTGGGTCTCTCGCGGGAGAGCCAGACAATGAGCAGTTCTTC
clone_size: few; d_call: NA; j_call: TRBJ2-1; v_call: TRBV7-2; cdr3_aa: CASSRNRGGPSHNEQFF; cdr3_nt: TGTGCCAGCAGCCGTAACAGGGGGGGACCTAGCCACAATGAGCAGTTCTTC
clone_size: few; d_call: NA; j_call: TRBJ1-2; v_call: TRBV20-1; cdr3_aa: CSASVPGFGYTF; cdr3_nt: TGCAGTGCTAGCGTTCCGGGATTCGGCTACACCTTC
clone_size: NA; d_call: NA; j_call: TRBJ1-3; v_call: TRBV18; cdr3_aa: CASSPMGGNTIYF; cdr3_nt: TGTGCCAGCTCACCTATGGGTGGAAACACCATATATTTT
clone_size: few; d_call: TRBD1; j_call: TRBJ2-5; v_call: TRBV12-3/TRBV12-4; cdr3_aa: CASRGDRGYQETQYF; cdr3_nt: TGTGCCAGCAGGGGGGACAGGGGATACCAAGAGACCCAGTACTTC
clone_size: NA; d_call: NA; j_call: TRBJ1-2; v_call: TRBV7-2; cdr3_aa: CASSIGGPSYGYTF; cdr3_nt: TGTGCCAGCAGCATTGGGGGCCCCAGCTATGGCTACACCTTC
clone_size: NA; d_call: TRBD2; j_call: TRBJ2-2; v_call: TRBV5-1; cdr3_aa: CASSSFSGSGTGELFF; cdr3_nt: TGCGCCAGCAGCTCCTTTAGCGGGAGTGGCACCGGGGAGCTGTTTTTT
clone_size: many; d_call: NA; j_call: TRBJ2-1; v_call: TRBV12-3/TRBV12-4; cdr3_aa: CASSLGSSSEQFF; cdr3_nt: TGTGCCAGCAGCTTAGGGAGCTCTAGTGAGCAGTTCTTC
clone_size: few; d_call: TRBD2; j_call: TRBJ2-1; v_call: TRBV4-1; cdr3_aa: CASSPGGGRGYNEQFF; cdr3_nt: TGCGCCAGCAGCCCAGGTGGCGGGAGAGGGTACAATGAGCAGTTCTTC